These T cell receptor beta chains were read from a single sample in a study of blood T cells in healthy people across ages. MiXCR, run by TCRdb on the 5' RACE reads, gives a single entry per CDR3 protein. The sample holds hundreds of thousands of distinct CDR3 sequences, 20% to 25% seen once. Sequencing used blood. The receptors shown here come from a man aged 70-80 years in good health. Each CDR3 is given with its conserved first and last residue. A D gene is named only where the DNA matches it firmly. Expanded clones get a size class; other rows say once, few or many, or leave the size out.

clone size: -
D gene: TRBD2
J gene: TRBJ2-7
V gene: TRBV10-3
CDR3 length: 15
CDR3 DNA: TGTGCCATCAGTGAGTCAGCGGGAGGACCATACGAGCAGTACTTC
CDR3 protein: CAISESAGGPYEQYF

clone size: few
D gene: -
J gene: TRBJ1-5
V gene: TRBV19
CDR3 length: 15
CDR3 DNA: TGTGCCAGTAGTATTGGGGTCAGGGGCAATCAGCCCCAGCATTTT
CDR3 protein: CASSIGVRGNQPQHF

clone size: many
D gene: -
J gene: TRBJ2-1
V gene: TRBV7-3
CDR3 length: 15
CDR3 DNA: TGTGCCAGCAGTTCAGGGAGCAGGGACTACAATGAGCAGTTCTTC
CDR3 protein: CASSSGSRDYNEQFF

clone size: many
D gene: TRBD1
J gene: TRBJ2-5
V gene: TRBV9
CDR3 length: 15
CDR3 DNA: TGTGCCAGCAGCACTCAGGGGGCTATCCAAGAGACCCAGTACTTC
CDR3 protein: CASSTQGAIQETQYF

clone size: many
D gene: TRBD1
J gene: TRBJ1-2
V gene: TRBV30
CDR3 length: 16
CDR3 DNA: TGTGCCTGGAGGTCCCAAGACAGGGGGAAATTCTATGGCTACACCTTC
CDR3 protein: CAWRSQDRGKFYGYTF

clone size: -
D gene: TRBD2
J gene: TRBJ2-5
V gene: TRBV7-2
CDR3 length: 15
CDR3 DNA: TGTGCCAGCAGCCCCCGGACTAGACGGTTGGAGACCCAGTACTTC
CDR3 protein: CASSPRTRRLETQYF

clone size: few
D gene: TRBD2
J gene: TRBJ2-5
V gene: TRBV20-1
CDR3 length: 15
CDR3 DNA: TGCAGTGCTAGGGACGGGAGGGCCGGGGGAGAGACCCAGTACTTC
CDR3 protein: CSARDGRAGGETQYF

clone size: -
D gene: -
J gene: TRBJ2-5
V gene: TRBV6-5
CDR3 length: 16
CDR3 DNA: TGTGCCAGCAGTTACTATCGGGCAGGGCCCCAAGAGACCCAGTACTTC
CDR3 protein: CASSYYRAGPQETQYF

clone size: many
D gene: TRBD2
J gene: TRBJ2-5
V gene: TRBV2
CDR3 length: 14
CDR3 DNA: TGTGCCAGTCGGGGACTAGCGGACCAAGAGACCCAGTACTTC
CDR3 protein: CASRGLADQETQYF

clone size: -
D gene: -
J gene: TRBJ2-7
V gene: TRBV7-9
CDR3 length: 15
CDR3 DNA: TGTGCCAGCAGCTTCGTTTGGTCAAGCGACTACGAGCAGTACTTC
CDR3 protein: CASSFVWSSDYEQYF

clone size: once
D gene: -
J gene: TRBJ2-1
V gene: TRBV30
CDR3 length: 11
CDR3 DNA: TGTGCCTGGAGTTACAGCAATGAGCAGTTCTTC
CDR3 protein: CAWSYSNEQFF

clone size: few
D gene: -
J gene: TRBJ1-1
V gene: TRBV25-1
CDR3 length: 13
CDR3 DNA: TGTGCCAGCATAGGCCCCGGGGTACCTGAAGCTTTCTTT
CDR3 protein: CASIGPGVPEAFF

clone size: few
D gene: -
J gene: TRBJ2-5
V gene: TRBV18
CDR3 length: 15
CDR3 DNA: TGTGCCAGCACCAATAGACCAGGGGCGGAGGAGACCCAGTACTTC
CDR3 protein: CASTNRPGAEETQYF

clone size: few
D gene: -
J gene: TRBJ1-4
V gene: TRBV24-1
CDR3 length: 15
CDR3 DNA: TGTGCCACCAGTGATTCGGGGGGAAAGAATGAAAAACTGTTTTTT
CDR3 protein: CATSDSGGKNEKLFF

clone size: -
D gene: TRBD1
J gene: TRBJ1-4
V gene: TRBV2
CDR3 length: 14
CDR3 DNA: TGTGCCAGCAACCGACAGGGGACTAATGAAAAACTGTTTTTT
CDR3 protein: CASNRQGTNEKLFF

clone size: few
D gene: -
J gene: TRBJ2-2
V gene: TRBV5-1
CDR3 length: 18
CDR3 DNA: TGCGCCAGCAGCCTCACGTCACAGGGAGACCTTTCTGGCGGGGAGCTGTTTTTT
CDR3 protein: CASSLTSQGDLSGGELFF